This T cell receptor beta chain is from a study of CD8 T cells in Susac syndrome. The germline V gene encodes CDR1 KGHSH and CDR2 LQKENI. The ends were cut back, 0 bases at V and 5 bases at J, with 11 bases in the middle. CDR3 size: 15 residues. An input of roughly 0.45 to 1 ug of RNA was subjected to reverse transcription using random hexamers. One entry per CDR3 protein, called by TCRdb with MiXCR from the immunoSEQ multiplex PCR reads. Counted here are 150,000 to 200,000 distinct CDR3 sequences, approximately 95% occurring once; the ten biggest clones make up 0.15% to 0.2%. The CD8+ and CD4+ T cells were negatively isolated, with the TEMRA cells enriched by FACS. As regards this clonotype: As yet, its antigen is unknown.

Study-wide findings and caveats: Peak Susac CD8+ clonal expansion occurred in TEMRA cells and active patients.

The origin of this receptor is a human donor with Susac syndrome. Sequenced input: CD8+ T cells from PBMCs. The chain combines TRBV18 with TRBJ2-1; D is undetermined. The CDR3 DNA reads TGTGCCAGCTCACCACCTGCGGCAGCGAACAATGAGCAGTTCTTC. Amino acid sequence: CASSPPAAANNEQFF.